This record looks at one T cell receptor (beta chain) sequence and its context. Germline loops: CDR1 DFQATT, CDR2 SNEGSKA (reference sequence). V was shortened by 4 bases and J by 10 bases, with 23 bases between the two germline ends. This CDR3 comprises 14 residues. TCRdb ran MiXCR on the 5' RACE reads and lists one entry per CDR3 protein. Counted here are around 250,000 distinct CDR3 sequences, about 8% occurring once; the ten biggest clones make up about 3%. This specimen belongs to a study of identical twins. Another study also made use of these data, one on yellow fever vaccine responses in identical twins.

The TCR sequence derives from a woman aged 18-29 years in good health. Sample: CD8+ T cells sorted from blood. The chain joins TRBV20-1 to TRBJ2-7, with D tentatively TRBD1 or TRBD2 (5 bases each). CDR3 DNA: TGCAGTGCTAAGGCCGTAGGGACGGGCCTCGGACAGTACTTC. Its protein is CSAKAVGTGLGQYF.